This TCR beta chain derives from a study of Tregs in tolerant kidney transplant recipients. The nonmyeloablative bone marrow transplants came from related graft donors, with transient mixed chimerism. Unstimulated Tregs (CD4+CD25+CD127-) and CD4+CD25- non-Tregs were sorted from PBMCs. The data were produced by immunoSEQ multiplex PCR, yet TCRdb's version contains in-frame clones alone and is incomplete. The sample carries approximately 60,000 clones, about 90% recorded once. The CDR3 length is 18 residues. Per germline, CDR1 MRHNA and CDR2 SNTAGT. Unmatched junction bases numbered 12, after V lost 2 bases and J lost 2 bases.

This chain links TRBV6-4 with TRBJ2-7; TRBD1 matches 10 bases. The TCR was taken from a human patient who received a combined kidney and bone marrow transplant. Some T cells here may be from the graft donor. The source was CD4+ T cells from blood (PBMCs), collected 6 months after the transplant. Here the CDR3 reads CASSDTPVVGTGAYEQYF. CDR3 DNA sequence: TGTGCCAGCAGTGACACCCCCGTTGTGGGGACAGGGGCCTACGAGCAGTACTTC.